The clone carrying this T cell receptor (beta chain) was seen a handful of times. The antigen remains undetermined. Unique molecular identifiers were present on cDNA, and template switching added a universal primer site. TCRdb analysed the 5' RACE reads with MiXCR anew, one entry per CDR3 protein. This sample has around 340,000 distinct CDR3 sequences, with 9% to 15% found just once. Germline V lookup: CDR1 SGHDT, CDR2 YYEEEE. V was cut by 0 bases and J by 5 bases, with 14 bases left in between. The CDR3 loop spans 16 amino acids. The data were obtained in a study of identical twins. Healthy Caucasians supplied all donations. General observations from the study: High-abundance cord blood beta clonotypes had fewer insertions; memory repertoires showed none.

This same sample was also taken into another study, of yellow fever vaccine responses in identical twins.

The specimen sequenced was CD8+ T cells sorted from blood. This chain connects TRBV5-6 to TRBJ2-2, with D perhaps matching TRBD1 (5 bases). This receptor was obtained from a woman between 18 and 30 years old in good health. CDR3 bases: TGTGCCAGCAGCTTGGATATAGGGGTACGGACCGGGGAGCTGTTTTTT. It encodes CASSLDIGVRTGELFF.